The rows below give T cell receptor beta chains drawn from one sample of a study of T cell repertoires in cytomegalovirus infection. TCRdb independently ran MiXCR on the reads; one entry per CDR3 protein. The sample has about 180,000 distinct CDR3 sequences; approximately 14% are singletons. Sequenced sample: PBMCs. These receptors came from a human donor in good health (CMV status not recorded). Some clones in this sample may be carry-over from other donors' samples. CDR3s include the opening cysteine and the closing phenylalanine or tryptophan. The D gene is left open where the match is weak. Some rows mark clone size as missing; the rest say once, few, many or name a class of expanded clone.

J gene | V gene | clone size | D gene | CDR3 protein | CDR3 DNA
TRBJ2-5 | TRBV6-5 | few | TRBD2 | CASSRQTSADGTQYF | TGTGCCAGCAGTCGGCAGACTAGCGCGGATGGGACCCAGTACTTC
TRBJ2-1 | TRBV28 | many | - | CASSLKSGIGLTYNEQFF | TGTGCCAGCAGTTTAAAGAGTGGGATCGGACTGACCTACAATGAGCAGTTCTTC
TRBJ2-3 | TRBV29-1 | - | - | CSVQGQSWKDTQYF | TGCAGCGTCCAAGGGCAGTCATGGAAAGATACGCAGTATTTT
TRBJ2-3 | TRBV7-2 | many | TRBD1 | CASSRDRGNIDTQYF | TGTGCCAGCAGCCGGGACAGGGGGAATATAGATACGCAGTATTTT
TRBJ2-3 | TRBV24-1 | - | - | CATSDGGRAQYF | TGTGCCACCAGTGATGGAGGTAGGGCGCAGTATTTT
TRBJ2-7 | TRBV7-9 | many | - | CASSTDRSYEQYF | TGTGCCAGCAGCACAGACAGATCCTACGAGCAGTACTTC
TRBJ2-1 | TRBV10-2 | - | - | CASSEASFRANEQFF | TGCGCCAGCAGTGAGGCATCTTTCAGAGCAAATGAGCAGTTCTTC
TRBJ2-7 | TRBV7-3 | - | - | CASTGAGRHEQYF | TGTGCCAGCACCGGGGCAGGGCGACACGAGCAGTACTTC
TRBJ1-2 | TRBV29-1 | few | TRBD1 | CSVVPGTAMRGYTF | TGCAGCGTTGTCCCTGGGACAGCTATGCGTGGCTACACCTTC
TRBJ1-1 | TRBV18 | - | - | CASSPQQTNTEAFF | TGTGCCAGCTCACCACAACAGACGAACACTGAAGCTTTCTTT
TRBJ2-1 | TRBV12-5 | many | TRBD2 | CASGKRLAGSNEQFF | TGTGCTAGTGGGAAACGCCTAGCGGGCAGCAATGAGCAGTTCTTC
TRBJ2-3 | TRBV6-5 | few | - | CASSRPGQGSSQYF | TGTGCCAGCAGTAGACCGGGACAAGGGTCTTCGCAGTATTTT
TRBJ1-1 | TRBV11-2 | many | - | CASSLYRDTEAFF | TGTGCCAGCAGCTTGTACAGGGACACTGAAGCTTTCTTT
TRBJ2-7 | TRBV15 | - | - | CATSPEGSSSYEQYF | TGTGCCACCAGCCCCGAGGGGAGTAGCTCCTACGAGCAGTACTTC
TRBJ2-7 | TRBV14 | few | - | CASSPAFYEQYF | TGTGCCAGCAGCCCAGCATTCTACGAGCAGTACTTC
TRBJ1-5 | TRBV2 | - | - | CASSVSGVGQPQHF | TGTGCCAGCAGTGTCTCAGGGGTAGGTCAGCCCCAGCATTTT
TRBJ1-2 | TRBV29-1 | - | - | CSVEGSGLPKHGYTF | TGCAGCGTTGAAGGTTCCGGGCTCCCTAAACATGGCTACACCTTC